This TCR beta chain was captured by sequencing in a study of blood T cell repertoires in COVID-19. Study background: There were acute and convalescent COVID-19 samples, and they came from the United States, Italy and Spain. T cells, B-cell-depleted T cells, or PBMCs provided the cDNA or gDNA that served as material.

V shed 4 bases and J shed 1 base, with 7 bases lying between them. Germline V gene lookup returns CDR1 SGHRS and CDR2 YFSETQ. The CDR3 totals 13 residues. Clones were sequenced by immunoSEQ multiplex PCR, and TCRdb holds only the in-frame ones, with some missing. The sample includes approximately 130,000 clones, around 87% seen only once; the top ten take about 2.5%. This chain connects TRBV5-1 to TRBJ2-3; no clear D gene. The clonotype originates from a man aged 50-60 years with active COVID-19. Input material: peripheral blood. CDR3 sequence (DNA): TGCGCCAGCAGCCGAGGTGGCACAGATACGCAGTATTTT. It codes for CASSRGGTDTQYF.